The TCR beta chain described here comes from a study of cytomegalovirus exposure and HLA in healthy donors. Germline V gives CDR1 MNHEY, CDR2 SVGAGI. Trimming pared 2 bases from V and 3 bases from J, leaving 8 bases between. CDR3 length: 13 residues. Concerning this clone itself: The antigen is unknown.

Whole-study findings and limits: Later analysis showed most CMV-associated TCR beta chains appearing HLA-restricted.

Primers included in the PCR were 60 Vbeta and 13 Jbeta primers. Repertoires were generated with immunoSEQ multiplex PCR, while TCRdb's copy carries only in-frame clones and drops some. Here the sample spans about 120,000 clones, about 68% being singletons. The sample taken for sequencing was PBMCs. The origin of this receptor is a middle-aged man in good health and CMV-seropositive. The chain has TRBV6-5 and TRBJ2-7, with a tentative D call TRBD1 (6 bases). In DNA, the CDR3 is TGTGCCAGCAGTTACAGGGGGTTCTACGAGCAGTACTTC. Translation gives CASSYRGFYEQYF.